This T cell receptor (beta chain) emerged from a study of T cell repertoires in cytomegalovirus infection. TCRdb used MiXCR to reprocess the reads, holding one entry per CDR3 protein. The sample shows hundreds of thousands of distinct CDR3 sequences, 24% of them seen only once. Germline V lookup: CDR1 SGDLS, CDR2 YYNGEE. This CDR3 contains 14 residues. The V gene lost 0 bases and the J gene lost 0 bases, with 4 bases spanning the gap. This clonotype occurred a few times. The sequencing sample was made of CD8+ T cells from PBMCs. This sequence was found in a human donor in good health (CMV status not recorded). Some clones in this sample may be carry-over from other donors' samples. V gene TRBV9 combines with J gene TRBJ2-1; D is ambiguous. This CDR3 is CASSVVLSYNEQFF. The CDR3 nucleotides are TGTGCCAGCAGCGTAGTCCTCTCCTACAATGAGCAGTTCTTC.